This T cell receptor (beta chain) was identified in a study of beta chain features in type 1 diabetes. Of the isolated RNA, all was reverse transcribed, and so the sequenced material was expressed TCRB transcripts. The method was immunoSEQ multiplex PCR; TCRdb's version includes in-frame clones alone and lacks a portion of them. Among hundreds of thousands of clones listed, under 8.5% were seen once. General study points: Type 1 diabetes patients showed fewer insertions and more deletions at VDJ junctions.

The CDR3 is 11 amino acids. V was trimmed by 2 bases and J by 5 bases, leaving 3 bases between them. In germline, CDR1 is MDHEN, CDR2 SYDVKM. The table lists this clone with a few counts. Antigen specificity is unknown. The sequence was obtained from a young woman in good health. The source material was central memory CD4+ T cells from blood. V and J are TRBV28 and TRBJ1-1, with unresolved D. CDR3 nucleotide sequence: TGTGCCAGCAGTTTAGGGACTGAAGCTTTCTTT. It encodes CASSLGTEAFF. The variable domain in full, with the rest retrieved from reference TRBV28 and TRBJ1-1, is DVKVTQSSRYLVKRTGEKVFLECVQDMDHENMFWYRQDPGLGLRLIYFSYDVKMKEKGDIPEGYSVSREKKERFSLILESASTNQTSMYLCASSLGTEAFFGQGTRLTVV.